The 2 T cell receptor beta chains below come from one sample, sequenced in a study of glioma-infiltrating T cells. The iRepertoire nested amplicon-rescue multiplex PCR amplified TCR alpha and beta CDR3s from RNA. TCRdb reanalysed the multiplex PCR reads using MiXCR and keeps one entry per CDR3 protein. The table has around 190,000 distinct CDR3 sequences, more than 35% seen once. The sequenced sample consisted of glioma tissue, nonneoplastic brain tissue, or PBMCs (not recorded which). Every receptor here comes from a human donor with low-grade glioma or glioblastoma, undergoing nonglioma brain surgery, or in good health (not recorded which).

Comment on this clonotype: Relative to the germline gene, one junction end is altered; a read error may explain this. J is TRBJ2-5 and V is TRBV20-1; D gene uncertain. CDR1 and CDR2 (germline): DFQATT, SNEGSKA (reference sequence). This CDR3 is 15 amino acids long. The CDR3 bases are TGCAGTGCTAGAGATCATGAATTTTGGCAAGAGGCCCAGTACTTC. Translated: CSARDHEFWQEAQYF.

This clonotype was counted at least ten times. The V and J genes are TRBV20-1 and TRBJ2-1; 11 bases are shared with TRBD2. Unmatched junction bases numbered 8, after V lost 0 bases and J lost 7 bases. The CDR3 runs 16 residues. The germline V gene has CDR1 DFQATT and CDR2 SNEGSKA (reference sequence). The CDR3 DNA reads TGCAGTGCTAGAGATCCGACTAGCGGGATAGCTAATGAGCAGTTCTTC. Protein product: CSARDPTSGIANEQFF.